This T cell receptor beta chain was sequenced during a study of T cell responses to AZD1222 COVID-19 vaccine. On this clone: Antigen specificity is unknown.

Germline V gives CDR1 KGHDR, CDR2 SFDVKD. This CDR3 is built from 17 residues. With 0 bases clipped from V and 6 bases from J, the junction kept 13 bases outside the gene matches. TCRdb's table, derived via immunoSEQ multiplex PCR, lists solely in-frame clones and lacks some. The data hold about 85,000 clones, with around nine tenths observed a single time. Study-level findings and limits: Across the whole spike, CD4 TCRs peaked at regions 160-218 and 743-854.

This specimen consisted of peripheral blood, obtained on day 0 of AZD1222 vaccination. The V gene is TRBV24-1, the J gene TRBJ2-7; TRBD2 agrees at 7 bases. The TCR sequence derives from an adult in good health. This chain's CDR3 is CATSDLALNWGEGEQYF. Here the CDR3 DNA reads TGTGCCACCAGTGATTTGGCCCTAAATTGGGGGGAGGGCGAGCAGTACTTC.